The 11 T cell receptor beta chains below were found in one sample sequenced in a study of blood T cell repertoires in COVID-19. Profiling relied on immunoSEQ multiplex PCR, and the TCRdb table lists in-frame clones only, not all of them. The repertoire holds about 260,000 clones, with approximately 90% as singletons. Source material: peripheral blood. Receptor source: a woman aged 40 to 50 with acute or convalescent COVID-19.

This clone was picked up a small number of times. The rearrangement links TRBV29-1 to TRBJ1-5; 8 bases align to TRBD1. With 2 bases clipped from V and 6 bases from J, the junction kept 12 bases outside the gene matches. CDR1 and CDR2 from the germline V gene are SQVTM and ANQGSEA. CDR3 length equals 16 residues. The CDR3 DNA reads TGCAGCGTTGAAAAAGCCCGGGCAGGGGGCAGTCAGCCCCAGCATTTT. The encoded protein is CSVEKARAGGSQPQHF.

The chain links TRBV6-5 to TRBJ1-6; D may be TRBD1 (5 bases). Germline assignment: CDR1 MNHEY and CDR2 SVGAGI. This CDR3 is 16 amino acids long. Trimming shortened V by 4 bases and J by 10 bases, and 20 bases separated the two germline ends. The CDR3 spells CASSLGPGRRKSPLHF. For the CDR3, the DNA is TGTGCCAGCAGTTTGGGACCAGGGAGGAGAAAATCACCCCTCCACTTT.

The chain has TRBV5-8 and TRBJ1-6, with 9 nucleotides matching TRBD1. V lost 10 bases and J lost 8; bases outside the gene matches: 10. This CDR3 spans 14 amino acids. Germline CDR1 and CDR2: SGHTS and YDEGEE. The chain's CDR3 is CACKGTGIDSPLHF. CDR3 DNA sequence: TGTGCCTGTAAGGGGACAGGGATAGATTCACCCCTCCACTTT.

The V call is TRBV6-5, the J call TRBJ1-2, with unresolved D. Germline CDR1 and CDR2: MNHEY and SVGAGI. The CDR3 covers 12 residues. Trimming left V 8 bases short and J 5 bases short, with 12 bases between. DNA of the CDR3: TGTGCCAGCCATGCCGAGGGTTATGGCTACACCTTC. This sequence encodes CASHAEGYGYTF.

The chain is built from TRBV5-1 and TRBJ1-1, with D possibly matching TRBD1 (6 bases). Germline V gene data show CDR1 as SGHRS and CDR2 as YFSETQ. Trimming pared 0 bases from V and 3 bases from J, leaving 18 bases between. The CDR3 spans 17 residues. The CDR3 is CASSLAIDRPADTEAFF. The CDR3 DNA reads as TGCGCCAGCAGCTTGGCCATAGACAGGCCGGCGGACACTGAAGCTTTCTTT. Full variable domain (remainder filled in from reference TRBV5-1 and TRBJ1-1): KAGVTQTPRYLIKTRGQQVTLSCSPISGHRSVSWYQQTPGQGLQFLFEYFSETQRNKGNFPGRFSGRQFSNSRSEMNVSTLELGDSALYLCASSLAIDRPADTEAFFGQGTRLTVV.

The chain carries TRBV7-9 and TRBJ1-1; D is ambiguous. CDR3 length: 14 amino acids. CDR1 and CDR2 (germline): SEHNR, FQNEAQ (reference sequence). The germline V and J ends were trimmed by 5 bases and 0 bases, with 10 bases remaining between them. Here the CDR3 DNA reads TGTGCCAGCAGCCCCATAGCGGTGAACACTGAAGCTTTCTTT. This sequence encodes CASSPIAVNTEAFF.

This chain joins TRBV5-6 and TRBJ2-3, with a weak D call TRBD2 (6 bases). Per the germline V gene, CDR1 is SGHDT and CDR2 is YYEEEE. The V end was cut by 0 bases, the J end by 4 bases, with 6 bases between. This CDR3 contains 13 residues. The CDR3 DNA reads as TGTGCCAGCAGCTTGGGGAGGGCAGATACGCAGTATTTT. It encodes CASSLGRADTQYF.

The V and J genes are TRBV2 and TRBJ2-4, with TRBD2 matching 7 bases. Germline CDR1 and CDR2: SNHLY and FYNNEI. The CDR3 loop spans 18 amino acids. J gave up 1 base and V 5 bases, and 14 bases lay outside the gene matches. The CDR3 spells CASSPGTGGVLAKNIQYF. The CDR3 DNA follows: TGTGCCAGCAGTCCTGGGACTGGGGGGGTGCTCGCCAAAAACATTCAGTACTTC.

The chain combines TRBV7-9 with TRBJ1-5; maybe TRBD1 (5 bases). Germline lookup yields CDR1 SEHNR and CDR2 FQNEAQ (reference sequence). CDR3 length: 13 residues. The V end lost 6 bases, the J end lost 5 bases, and 11 bases lay between the germline ends. In DNA, the CDR3 is TGTGCCAGCAGTTCCCGGGGGGATCAGCCCCAGCATTTT. It translates to CASSSRGDQPQHF.

The V gene is TRBV5-6, the J gene TRBJ2-3; tentatively, D is TRBD2 (7 bases). This CDR3 comprises 16 residues. V was shortened by 1 base and J by 7 bases, with 19 bases between the two germline ends. Germline V lookup: CDR1 SGHDT, CDR2 YYEEEE. CDR3 nucleotides: TGTGCCAGCAGCTTGCGAGGGGGGGCAGTGGCGAATACGCAGTATTTT. Amino acid sequence: CASSLRGGAVANTQYF. Variable domain in full (rest from reference TRBV5-6 and TRBJ2-3): DAGVTQSPTHLIKTRGQQVTLRCSPKSGHDTVSWYQQALGQGPQFIFQYYEEEERQRGNFPDRFSGHQFPNYSSELNVNALLLGDSALYLCASSLRGGAVANTQYFGPGTRLTVL.

The rearrangement uses TRBV5-1 and TRBJ2-1; 7 nucleotides align to TRBD1. This CDR3 region has 12 residues. The J segment lost 8 bases and the V segment lost 6 bases, leaving 5 bases of the junction unmatched. From germline, CDR1 is SGHRS and CDR2 YFSETQ. CDR3 residues: CASTYRGDEQFF. In nucleotides, the CDR3 is TGCGCCAGCACCTACAGGGGCGATGAGCAGTTCTTC.